Following are 26 T cell receptor beta chains from one sample sequenced in a study of CD8 T cells in Susac syndrome. Roughly 0.45 to 1 ug RNA was reverse transcribed with random hexamers. TCRdb reprocessed the immunoSEQ multiplex PCR reads via MiXCR and lists one record per CDR3 protein. The sample has 45,000 or so distinct CDR3 sequences; 90% to 95% are singletons. The sequencing input was CD8+ T cells from PBMCs. The source is a human donor in good health.

This sequence joins TRBV5-6 and TRBJ1-2, with 7 bases aligning to TRBD1. Trimming cost V 3 bases and J 3 bases; bases outside gene matches: 2. CDR1 is SGHDT and CDR2 is YYEEEE in the germline V gene. The CDR3 runs to 13 residues. CDR3 in DNA: TGTGCCAGCAGCTACGGGACAGACTATGGCTACACCTTC. Protein: CASSYGTDYGYTF.

This clonotype was counted a single time. This rearrangement joins TRBV30 to TRBJ2-2; D not resolved. V lost 2 bases and J 7 bases, leaving 8 bases between the germline ends. The germline CDR1 and CDR2 sequences are GTSNPN and SVGIG (reference sequence). The CDR3 is 12 residues long. This CDR3 is CAWSRAYGELFF. The CDR3 DNA reads TGTGCCTGGAGTAGGGCTTACGGGGAGCTGTTTTTT.

The chain links TRBV27 to TRBJ2-7; D may be TRBD1 or TRBD2 (5 bases each). Germline V lookup: CDR1 MNHEY, CDR2 SMNVEV (reference sequence). The germline V and J ends were trimmed by 5 bases and 1 base, with 15 bases remaining between them. The CDR3 consists of 15 residues. CDR3: CASSGARGESYEQYF. For the CDR3, the DNA is TGTGCCAGCAGTGGGGCGAGGGGCGAATCCTACGAGCAGTACTTC.

The chain couples TRBV4-1 to TRBJ2-7; unclear D gene. Trimming cost V 1 base and J 3 bases, with 10 bases left between them. Per germline, CDR1 MGHRA and CDR2 YSYEKL. This CDR3 contains 14 residues. CDR3 region: CASSQVDGDYEQYF. CDR3 in DNA: TGCGCCAGCAGCCAAGTGGACGGCGACTACGAGCAGTACTTC.

This chain uses TRBV4-1 with TRBJ2-1, with D possibly matching TRBD1 (5 bases). This CDR3 region has 15 residues. The germline CDR1 and CDR2 sequences are MGHRA and YSYEKL. Trimming removed 4 bases at V and 6 bases at J, with 16 bases between. The CDR3 nucleotides are TGCGCCAGCAGCCCTAGACAGATAGTGGGCAATGAGCAGTTCTTC. Protein: CASSPRQIVGNEQFF.

This chain connects TRBV11-2 to TRBJ2-7, with TRBD1 identical over 7 bases. CDR1 is SGHAT, CDR2 FQNNGV, per germline. This CDR3 is built from 15 residues. V shed 0 bases, J shed 2 bases, and the junction held 4 bases outside the gene matches. The CDR3 protein is CASSLETGLPYEQYF. In DNA, the CDR3 is TGTGCCAGCAGCTTAGAGACAGGGCTCCCCTACGAGCAGTACTTC.

This chain links TRBV27 with TRBJ2-3, with 7 bases that match TRBD1. The CDR3 consists of 16 residues. Germline V gene sequence: CDR1 MNHEY, CDR2 SMNVEV (reference sequence). Trimming at V came to 3 bases and at J to 0 bases, leaving 6 bases not matched to a gene. This chain's CDR3 is CASSFLGQASTDTQYF. CDR3 coding DNA: TGTGCCAGCAGTTTCCTAGGACAGGCTAGCACAGATACGCAGTATTTT.

This sequence joins TRBV24-1 and TRBJ2-5; possibly TRBD1 for D (5 bases). Looked up from germline, CDR1 is KGHDR and CDR2 is SFDVKD. Trimming shortened V by 1 base and J by 2 bases, and 16 bases separated the two germline ends. The CDR3 covers 17 residues. The CDR3 sequence: CATSDFWATDSQETQYF. CDR3 DNA: TGTGCCACCAGTGATTTTTGGGCAACAGACAGTCAAGAGACCCAGTACTTC.

V gene TRBV11-1 combines with J gene TRBJ2-2; TRBD1 is a possible D gene (5 bases). Germline CDR1 SGHAT, CDR2 FQDESV (reference sequence). The V end lost 3 bases, the J end lost 6 bases, and 11 bases lay between the germline ends. There are 14 residues in the CDR3. The CDR3 DNA follows: TGTGCCAGCAGCTTGCCCATAGGGGCCGGGGAGCTGTTTTTT. Translating gives CASSLPIGAGELFF.

The rearrangement links TRBV29-1 to TRBJ1-5; 7 bases match TRBD1. Per germline, CDR1 SQVTM and CDR2 ANQGSEA. V lost 6 bases to trimming and J lost 3 bases; unmatched junction nucleotides: 5. The CDR3 is 13 residues long. For the CDR3, the DNA is TGCAGCGTGACACAGGGGAACAATCAGCCCCAGCATTTT. Translating it yields CSVTQGNNQPQHF.

The sample holds one count of this clonotype. V and J are TRBV24-1 and TRBJ2-5, with 8 bases that match TRBD1. The V gene end was trimmed by 9 bases and the J gene end by 9 bases; junction bases not matched to a gene: 5. The CDR3 loop spans 11 amino acids. The V gene's germline CDR1 is KGHDR and CDR2 SFDVKD. The CDR3 reads CATADREAQYF. The CDR3, as DNA: TGTGCCACCGCGGACAGGGAGGCCCAGTACTTC.

The chain combines TRBV27 with TRBJ2-7, with D perhaps matching TRBD2 (5 bases). CDR3 length: 14 amino acids. Trimming removed 6 bases at V and 6 bases at J, with 18 bases between. CDR1 is MNHEY, CDR2 SMNVEV, per germline (reference sequence). In DNA, the CDR3 is TGTGCCAGCAGCCCGGGGAAAGCCGGACTCGAGCAGTACTTC. Amino acid sequence: CASSPGKAGLEQYF.

V gene TRBV7-9 combines with J gene TRBJ1-3; D gene ambiguous. In germline, CDR1 is SEHNR, CDR2 FQNEAQ (reference sequence). This CDR3 contains 15 residues. CDR3 coding DNA: TGTGCTTCTCGCGGGGATAAGGTCTCTGGAAACACCATATATTTT. Its protein is CASRGDKVSGNTIYF.

This chain uses TRBV12-3 or TRBV12-4 with TRBJ2-2, with 10 bases lining up with TRBD2. CDR3 length: 17 amino acids. V shed 2 bases, J shed 3 bases, and the junction held 6 bases outside the gene matches. CDR3 bases: TGTGCCAGCAGTTTACCCCGAGGACTAGCGGACACCGGGGAGCTGTTTTTT. Translating it yields CASSLPRGLADTGELFF.

The CDR3 here is CASSPGRGLLYF. The CDR3, as DNA: TGTGCCAGCAGCCCCGGGAGGGGGTTACTGTACTTC. The rearrangement uses TRBV9 and TRBJ2-5; 8 nucleotides match TRBD2. Trimming took 4 bases from V and 13 from J; bases not matched to a gene: 9. This CDR3 spans 12 amino acids. Germline CDR1 reads SGDLS; CDR2 reads YYNGEE.

The chain links TRBV5-6 to TRBJ2-7; 7 nucleotides line up with TRBD1. CDR1 SGHDT and CDR2 YYEEEE come from the germline V gene. The CDR3 is 15 amino acids. V shed 3 bases and J 1 base; nucleotides not matched to a gene: 7. The CDR3: CASSWGTANSYEQYF. The DNA for the CDR3 is TGTGCCAGCAGCTGGGGGACAGCCAATTCCTACGAGCAGTACTTC.

The rearrangement uses TRBV5-1 and TRBJ2-7; no clear D gene. Germline CDR1 reads SGHRS; CDR2 reads YFSETQ. CDR3 length: 12 residues. V lost 0 bases to trimming and J lost 5 bases, with 6 bases between them. CDR3 amino acids: CASSLDPNEQYF. The CDR3 DNA reads as TGCGCCAGCAGCTTGGACCCTAACGAGCAGTACTTC.

As to this clonotype: Sequence at one end of the junction differs from germline and may be a read error. The chain carries TRBV4-1 and TRBJ2-1; D unresolved. Germline assignment: CDR1 MGHRA and CDR2 YSYEKL. The CDR3 is 13 amino acids. This CDR3 reads CASSLSSQRPPSF. CDR3 DNA sequence: TGCGCCAGCAGCCTGAGTTCTCAGCGTCCCCCCTCCTTC.

The V call is TRBV10-3, the J call TRBJ2-2; D call uncertain. Germline V lookup: CDR1 ENHRY, CDR2 SYGVKD. There are 14 residues in the CDR3. V was cut by 0 bases and J by 5 bases, with 7 bases left in between. CDR3 sequence reads: CAISESAQTGELFF. The CDR3 DNA reads TGTGCCATCAGTGAGTCTGCACAGACCGGGGAGCTGTTTTTT.

The V call is TRBV19, the J call TRBJ1-1, with unresolved D. Germline values: CDR1 LNHDA, CDR2 SQIVND (reference sequence). V was cut by 3 bases and J by 11 bases, with 16 bases left in between. This CDR3 spans 13 amino acids. CDR3 in amino acids: CASSMDRKAEAFF. In DNA form, the CDR3 reads TGTGCCAGTAGTATGGACCGAAAGGCGGAGGCTTTCTTT.

The chain couples TRBV11-2 to TRBJ2-7, with TRBD2 matching over 7 bases. Germline loops: CDR1 SGHAT, CDR2 FQNNGV. Trimming cost V 2 bases and J 5 bases; bases outside gene matches: 9. The CDR3 is 15 residues long. The CDR3: CASSLFGGSDDEQYF. In DNA form, the CDR3 reads TGTGCCAGCAGCTTATTTGGCGGGAGCGACGACGAGCAGTACTTC.

This clonotype was picked up one time. V is TRBV19 and J is TRBJ2-3; 8 bases are a match to TRBD2. CDR3 length equals 19 residues. V gave up 3 bases and J gave up 11 bases; unmatched junction bases: 25. Germline lookup yields CDR1 LNHDA and CDR2 SQIVND (reference sequence). Written as DNA, the CDR3 is TGTGCCAGTAGTATGCCGACCGACTACAGACTAGCGCGGGAAGAGGGGCAGTATTTT. Its translation is CASSMPTDYRLAREEGQYF. Supplemented by reference TRBV19 and TRBJ2-3, the full variable domain reads DGGITQSPKYLFRKEGQNVTLSCEQNLNHDAMYWYRQDPGQGLRLIYYSQIVNDFQKGDIAEGYSVSREKKESFPLTVTSAQKNPTAFYLCASSMPTDYRLAREEGQYFGPGTRLTVL.

The chain has TRBV2 and TRBJ1-5; D call uncertain. Germline V lookup: CDR1 SNHLY, CDR2 FYNNEI. Trimming left V 1 base short and J 4 bases short, with 2 bases between. The CDR3 sequence is 12 residues long. The DNA of the CDR3 is TGTGCCAGCAGTGAAGGGAATCAGCCCCAGCATTTT. It encodes CASSEGNQPQHF.

This clonotype was counted a single time. This sequence joins TRBV25-1 and TRBJ2-7; 10 bases fit TRBD1. The CDR3 covers 13 residues. With 7 bases clipped from V and 5 bases from J, the junction kept 5 bases outside the gene matches. Germline CDR1 reads MGHDK; CDR2 reads SYGVNS. Here the CDR3 DNA reads TGTGCCAGCATCGGGACAGGGGTTCACGAGCAGTACTTC. This codes for CASIGTGVHEQYF.

This clonotype occurred once. The chain employs TRBV13 and TRBJ2-1; TRBD1 might be the D (6 bases). Deletions cut 1 base from V and 2 bases from J, with 12 bases between. The CDR3 has 16 residues. Germline CDR1 and CDR2: PRHDT and FYEKMQ (reference sequence). CDR3 amino acids: CASSLEGDSTYNEQFF. CDR3 in DNA: TGTGCCAGCAGCTTAGAGGGGGATTCTACCTACAATGAGCAGTTCTTC.

The V call is TRBV20-1, the J call TRBJ2-1; D is unresolved. V gave up 6 bases and J gave up 0 bases, with 3 bases separating them. Germline V lookup: CDR1 DFQATT, CDR2 SNEGSKA (reference sequence). This CDR3 is 11 amino acids long. The CDR3 DNA is TGCAGTGCAAGCTCCTACAATGAGCAGTTCTTC. Its protein is CSASSYNEQFF.